This TCR beta chain was found in a study of tumor-infiltrating lymphocytes in primary liver carcinoma. Study-wide context: Spanning 4.2 to 10 cm, the tumors were T1-T3 N0M0.

This clonotype was counted a few times. No antigen is known for it. V dropped 2 bases and J dropped 1 base, with 11 bases sitting between them. The CDR3 loop spans 15 amino acids. In germline, CDR1 is LGHNT, CDR2 FRNRAP. Blood RNA originated from unsorted whole blood, with germline DNA additionally extracted. Patients were chronically HBV-infected and treatment-naive. Whole-study findings and limits: The study found tumor-adjacent and tumor-blood pairs overlapped less than tumor region pairs. The top-250-clone fraction was significantly higher in tumors than in blood (p = 0.039).

TCR beta cDNA came from approximately 0.55 ug total RNA, primed with a constant-region primer. ARM-PCR, slightly modified, supplied the TCR beta libraries through three nested multiplex PCR rounds. It was with TRBV1-TRBV30 forward primers and a C-beta reverse primer that the first two PCR rounds were run, at roughly 9 cycles each. TCRdb fed the multiplex PCR reads into MiXCR, producing one record per CDR3 protein. The data show a few hundred thousand distinct CDR3 sequences, around 50% seen once. The specimen sequenced was peripheral blood. This chain uses TRBV12-5 with TRBJ1-1; no definite D call. The source of this sequence is a woman under 40 with primary liver carcinoma and hepatitis B virus infection. The CDR3 nucleotides read TGTGCTAGTGGTTTGTTGTTACCAGGGAACACTGAAGCTTTCTTT. The encoded protein is CASGLLLPGNTEAFF.